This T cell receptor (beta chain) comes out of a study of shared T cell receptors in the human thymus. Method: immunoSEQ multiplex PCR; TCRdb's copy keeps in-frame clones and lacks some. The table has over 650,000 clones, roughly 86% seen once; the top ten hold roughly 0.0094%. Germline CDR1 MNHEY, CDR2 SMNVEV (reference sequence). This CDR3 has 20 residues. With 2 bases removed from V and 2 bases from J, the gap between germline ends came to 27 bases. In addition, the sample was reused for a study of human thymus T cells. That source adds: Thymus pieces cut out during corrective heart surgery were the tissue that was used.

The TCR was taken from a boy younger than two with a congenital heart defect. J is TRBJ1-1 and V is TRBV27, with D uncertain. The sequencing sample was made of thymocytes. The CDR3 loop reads CASSLGLVEGRNHPNTEAFF. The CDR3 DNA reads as TGTGCCAGCAGTTTAGGTTTGGTTGAGGGAAGGAACCACCCAAACACTGAAGCTTTCTTT.